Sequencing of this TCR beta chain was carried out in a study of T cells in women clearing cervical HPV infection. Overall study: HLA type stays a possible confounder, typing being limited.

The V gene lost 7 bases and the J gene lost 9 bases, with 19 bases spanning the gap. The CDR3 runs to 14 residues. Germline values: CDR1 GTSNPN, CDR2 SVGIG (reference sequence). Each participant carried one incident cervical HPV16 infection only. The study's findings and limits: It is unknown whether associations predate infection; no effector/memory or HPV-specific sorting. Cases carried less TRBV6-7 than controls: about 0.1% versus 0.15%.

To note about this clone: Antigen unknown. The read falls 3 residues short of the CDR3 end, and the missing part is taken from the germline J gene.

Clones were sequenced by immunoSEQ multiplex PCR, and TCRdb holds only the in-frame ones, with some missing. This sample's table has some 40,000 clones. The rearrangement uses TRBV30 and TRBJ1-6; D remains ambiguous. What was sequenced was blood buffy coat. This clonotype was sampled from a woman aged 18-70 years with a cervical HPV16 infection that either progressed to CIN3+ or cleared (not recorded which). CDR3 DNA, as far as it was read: TGTGCCTCGACATCTGGCTTTTCTACTTCACCC. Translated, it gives CASTSGFSTSP. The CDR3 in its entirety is CASTSGFSTSPLHF.